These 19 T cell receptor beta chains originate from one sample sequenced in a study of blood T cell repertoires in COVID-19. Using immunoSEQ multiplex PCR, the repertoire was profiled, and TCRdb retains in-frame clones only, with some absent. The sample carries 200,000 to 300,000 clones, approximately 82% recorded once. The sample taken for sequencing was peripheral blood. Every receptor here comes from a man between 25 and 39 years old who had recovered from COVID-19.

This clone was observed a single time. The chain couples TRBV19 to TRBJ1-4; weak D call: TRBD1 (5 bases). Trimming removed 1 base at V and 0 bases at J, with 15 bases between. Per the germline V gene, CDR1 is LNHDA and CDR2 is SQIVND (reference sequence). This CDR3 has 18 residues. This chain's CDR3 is CASSIVTGTPATNEKLFF. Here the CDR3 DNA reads TGTGCCAGTAGTATAGTTACGGGGACTCCCGCAACTAATGAAAAACTGTTTTTT.

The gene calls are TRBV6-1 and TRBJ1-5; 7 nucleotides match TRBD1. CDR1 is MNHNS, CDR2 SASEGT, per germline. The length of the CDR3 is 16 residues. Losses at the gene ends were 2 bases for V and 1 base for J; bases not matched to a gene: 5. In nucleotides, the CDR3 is TGTGCCAGCAGTGAACAGACAGGGTTGAGCAATCAGCCCCAGCATTTT. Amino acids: CASSEQTGLSNQPQHF.

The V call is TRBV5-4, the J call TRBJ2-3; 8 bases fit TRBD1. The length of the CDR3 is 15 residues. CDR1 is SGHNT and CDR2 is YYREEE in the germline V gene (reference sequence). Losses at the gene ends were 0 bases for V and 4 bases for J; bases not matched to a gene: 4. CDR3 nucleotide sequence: TGTGCCAGCAGCTTGGGGACAGGGAGGCCAGATACGCAGTATTTT. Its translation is CASSLGTGRPDTQYF. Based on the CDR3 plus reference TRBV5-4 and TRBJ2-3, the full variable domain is ETGVTQSPTHLIKTRGQQVTLRCSSQSGHNTVSWYQQALGQGPQFIFQYYREEENGRGNFPPRFSGLQFPNYSSELNVNALELDDSALYLCASSLGTGRPDTQYFGPGTRLTVL.

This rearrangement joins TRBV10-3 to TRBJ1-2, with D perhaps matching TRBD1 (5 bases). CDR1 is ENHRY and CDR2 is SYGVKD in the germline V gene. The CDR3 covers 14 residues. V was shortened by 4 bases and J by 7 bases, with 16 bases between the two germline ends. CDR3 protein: CAISAQGLLSGYTF. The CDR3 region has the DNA TGTGCCATCAGTGCGCAGGGACTGCTTTCTGGCTACACCTTC.

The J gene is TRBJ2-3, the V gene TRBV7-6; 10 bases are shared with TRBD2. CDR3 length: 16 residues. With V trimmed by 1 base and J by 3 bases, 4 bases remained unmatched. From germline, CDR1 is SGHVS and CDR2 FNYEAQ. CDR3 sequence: CASSLVTSGVTDTQYF. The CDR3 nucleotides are TGTGCCAGCAGCTTAGTTACTAGCGGGGTGACAGATACGCAGTATTTT.

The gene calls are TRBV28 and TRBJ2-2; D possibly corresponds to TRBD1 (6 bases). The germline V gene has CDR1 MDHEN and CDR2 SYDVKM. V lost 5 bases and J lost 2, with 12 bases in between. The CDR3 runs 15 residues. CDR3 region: CASSSWDTNTGELFF. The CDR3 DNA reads TGTGCCAGCAGTAGCTGGGACACAAACACCGGGGAGCTGTTTTTT.

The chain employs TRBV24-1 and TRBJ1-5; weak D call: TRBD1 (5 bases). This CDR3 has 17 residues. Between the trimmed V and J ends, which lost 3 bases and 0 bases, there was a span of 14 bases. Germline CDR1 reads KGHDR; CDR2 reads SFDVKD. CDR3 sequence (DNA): TGTGCCACCAGTGATCCTGACAGCGATCATAGCAATCAGCCCCAGCATTTT. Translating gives CATSDPDSDHSNQPQHF.

CDR3 DNA: TGCAGCGTTGGAGGGGGATATGGCTACACCTTC. Residues: CSVGGGYGYTF. The rearrangement uses TRBV29-1 and TRBJ1-2, with D possibly matching TRBD1 (6 bases). V gave up 4 bases and J gave up 5 bases, with 8 bases separating them. In germline, CDR1 is SQVTM, CDR2 ANQGSEA. CDR3 length: 11 amino acids.

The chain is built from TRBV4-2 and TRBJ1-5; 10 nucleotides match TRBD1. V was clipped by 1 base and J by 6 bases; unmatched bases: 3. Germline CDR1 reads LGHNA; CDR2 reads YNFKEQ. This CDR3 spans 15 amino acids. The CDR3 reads CASSQVGTGAQPQHF. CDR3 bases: TGTGCCAGCAGCCAAGTTGGGACAGGGGCTCAGCCCCAGCATTTT.

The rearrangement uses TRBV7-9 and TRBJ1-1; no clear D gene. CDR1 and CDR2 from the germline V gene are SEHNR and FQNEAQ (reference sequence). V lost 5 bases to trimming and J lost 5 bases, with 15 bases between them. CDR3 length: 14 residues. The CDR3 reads CASSQKAEVTEAFF. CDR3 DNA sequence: TGTGCCAGCAGCCAAAAGGCGGAGGTTACTGAAGCTTTCTTT.

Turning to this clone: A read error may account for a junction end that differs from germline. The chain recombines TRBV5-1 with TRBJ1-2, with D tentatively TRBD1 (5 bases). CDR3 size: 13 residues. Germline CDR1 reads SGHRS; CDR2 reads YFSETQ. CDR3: CASSLDNNYGYTF. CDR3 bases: TGCGCCAGCAGTTTGGACAATAACTATGGCTACACCTTC. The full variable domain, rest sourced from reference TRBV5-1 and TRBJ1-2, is KAGVTQTPRYLIKTRGQQVTLSCSPISGHRSVSWYQQTPGQGLQFLFEYFSETQRNKGNFPGRFSGRQFSNSRSEMNVSTLELGDSALYLCASSLDNNYGYTFGSGTRLTVV.

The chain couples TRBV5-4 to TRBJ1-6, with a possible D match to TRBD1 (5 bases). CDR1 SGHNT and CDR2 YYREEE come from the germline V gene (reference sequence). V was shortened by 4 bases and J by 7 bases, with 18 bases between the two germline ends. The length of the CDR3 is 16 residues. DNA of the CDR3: TGTGCCAGCAGCCCGGGGGGTCTGGGGGTAAATTCACCCCTCCACTTT. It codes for CASSPGGLGVNSPLHF. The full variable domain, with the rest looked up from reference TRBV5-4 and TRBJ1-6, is ETGVTQSPTHLIKTRGQQVTLRCSSQSGHNTVSWYQQALGQGPQFIFQYYREEENGRGNFPPRFSGLQFPNYSSELNVNALELDDSALYLCASSPGGLGVNSPLHFGNGTRLTVT.

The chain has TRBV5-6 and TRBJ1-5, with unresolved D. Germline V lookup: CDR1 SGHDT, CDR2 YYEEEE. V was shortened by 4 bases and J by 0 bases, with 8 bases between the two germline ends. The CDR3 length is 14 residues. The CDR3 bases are TGTGCCAGCAGCCGGAGGGATAGCAATCAGCCCCAGCATTTT. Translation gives CASSRRDSNQPQHF. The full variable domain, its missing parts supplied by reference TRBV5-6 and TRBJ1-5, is DAGVTQSPTHLIKTRGQQVTLRCSPKSGHDTVSWYQQALGQGPQFIFQYYEEEERQRGNFPDRFSGHQFPNYSSELNVNALLLGDSALYLCASSRRDSNQPQHFGDGTRLSIL.

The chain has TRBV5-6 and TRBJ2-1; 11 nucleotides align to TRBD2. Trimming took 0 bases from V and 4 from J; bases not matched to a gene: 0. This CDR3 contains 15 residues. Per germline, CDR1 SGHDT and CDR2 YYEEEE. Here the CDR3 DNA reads TGTGCCAGCAGCTTGGGACTAGCGGGGTACAATGAGCAGTTCTTC. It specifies CASSLGLAGYNEQFF.

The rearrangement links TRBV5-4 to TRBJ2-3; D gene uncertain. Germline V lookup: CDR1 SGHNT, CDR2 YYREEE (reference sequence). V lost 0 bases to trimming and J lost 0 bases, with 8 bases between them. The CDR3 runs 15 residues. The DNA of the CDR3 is TGTGCCAGCAGCTTGGATACCGGGAGCACAGATACGCAGTATTTT. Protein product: CASSLDTGSTDTQYF.

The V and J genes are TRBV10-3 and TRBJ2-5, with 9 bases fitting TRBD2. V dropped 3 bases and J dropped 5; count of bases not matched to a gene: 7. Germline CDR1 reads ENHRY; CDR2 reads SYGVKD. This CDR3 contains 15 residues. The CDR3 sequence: CAISEGGGAGETQYF. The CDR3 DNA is TGTGCCATCAGTGAAGGCGGGGGGGCCGGGGAGACCCAGTACTTC.

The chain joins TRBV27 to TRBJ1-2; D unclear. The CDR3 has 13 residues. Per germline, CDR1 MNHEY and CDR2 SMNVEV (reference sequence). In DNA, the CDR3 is TGTGGGAACGCCCGGGCGGGCGGCGGGAGCTACACCTTC. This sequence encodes CGNARAGGGSYTF.

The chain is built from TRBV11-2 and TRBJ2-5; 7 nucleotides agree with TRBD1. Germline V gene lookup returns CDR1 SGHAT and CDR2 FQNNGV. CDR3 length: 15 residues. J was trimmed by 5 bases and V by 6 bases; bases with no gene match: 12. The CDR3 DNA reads TGTGCCAGCAGTAACCGGGACAGAGGGGAGGAGACCCAGTACTTC. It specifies CASSNRDRGEETQYF.

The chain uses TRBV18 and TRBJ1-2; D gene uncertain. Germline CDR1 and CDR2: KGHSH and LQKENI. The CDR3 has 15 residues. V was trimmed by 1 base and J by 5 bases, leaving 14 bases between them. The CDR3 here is CASSPREGSKYGYTF. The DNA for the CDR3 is TGTGCCAGCTCACCACGAGAGGGCTCGAAGTATGGCTACACCTTC. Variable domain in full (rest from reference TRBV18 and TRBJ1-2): NAGVMQNPRHLVRRRGQEARLRCSPMKGHSHVYWYRQLPEEGLKFMVYLQKENIIDESGMPKERFSAEFPKEGPSILRIQQVVRGDSAAYFCASSPREGSKYGYTFGSGTRLTVV.